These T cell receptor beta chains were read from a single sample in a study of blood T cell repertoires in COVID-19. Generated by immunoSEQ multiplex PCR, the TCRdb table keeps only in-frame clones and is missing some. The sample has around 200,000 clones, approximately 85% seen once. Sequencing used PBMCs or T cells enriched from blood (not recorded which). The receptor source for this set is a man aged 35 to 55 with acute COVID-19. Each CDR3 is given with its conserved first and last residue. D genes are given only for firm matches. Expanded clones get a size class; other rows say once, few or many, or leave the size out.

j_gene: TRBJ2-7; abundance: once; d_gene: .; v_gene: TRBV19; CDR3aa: CASSRTSQGYEQYF; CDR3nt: TGTGCCAGTAGCCGTACTTCACAGGGCTACGAGCAGTACTTC
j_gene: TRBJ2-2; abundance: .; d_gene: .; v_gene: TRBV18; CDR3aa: CASSPQATTGELFF; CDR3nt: TGTGCCAGCTCACCACAAGCTACGACCGGGGAGCTGTTTTTT
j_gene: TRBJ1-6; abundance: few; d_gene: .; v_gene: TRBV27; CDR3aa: CASSLWAAGGSPLHF; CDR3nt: TGTGCCAGCAGTTTATGGGCCGCCGGAGGCTCACCCCTCCACTTT
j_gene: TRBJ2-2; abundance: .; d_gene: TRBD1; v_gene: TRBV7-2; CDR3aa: CASSRTGGKIGELFF; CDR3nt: TGTGCCAGCAGCCGGACAGGGGGTAAAATCGGGGAGCTGTTTTTT
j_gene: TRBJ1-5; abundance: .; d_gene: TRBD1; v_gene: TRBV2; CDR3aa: CASRVDREDQHF; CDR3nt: TGTGCCAGCAGGGTAGACAGGGAGGATCAGCATTTT
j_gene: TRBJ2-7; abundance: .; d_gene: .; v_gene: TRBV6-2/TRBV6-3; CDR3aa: CASSQTGYEQYF; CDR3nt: TGTGCCAGCAGTCAGACAGGATACGAGCAGTACTTC
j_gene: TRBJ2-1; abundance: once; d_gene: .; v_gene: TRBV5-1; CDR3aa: CASSLTDNLYNEQFF; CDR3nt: TGCGCCAGCAGCTTGACAGACAACCTGTACAATGAGCAGTTCTTC
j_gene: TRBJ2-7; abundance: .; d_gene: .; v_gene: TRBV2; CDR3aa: CASSGQRIISYEQYF; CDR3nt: TGTGCCAGCAGTGGACAGCGAATCATCTCTTACGAGCAGTACTTC
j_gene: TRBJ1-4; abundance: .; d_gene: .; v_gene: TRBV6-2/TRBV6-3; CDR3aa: CASSLDRQTQAF; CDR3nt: TGTGCCAGCAGCTTAGACAGGCAAACCCAGGCTTTT
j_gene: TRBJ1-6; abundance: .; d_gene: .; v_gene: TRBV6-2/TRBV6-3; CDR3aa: CASSYSDTDSPLHF; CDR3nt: TGTGCCAGCAGTTATTCGGACACCGATTCACCCCTCCACTTT
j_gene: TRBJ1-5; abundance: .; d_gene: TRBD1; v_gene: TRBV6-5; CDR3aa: CASKGTGENQPQHF; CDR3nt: TGTGCCAGCAAAGGGACAGGGGAAAATCAGCCCCAGCATTTT
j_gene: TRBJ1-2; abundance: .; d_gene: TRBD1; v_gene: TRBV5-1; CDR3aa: CASSLAGQGASGYTF; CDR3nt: TGCGCCAGCAGCTTGGCGGGACAGGGGGCCAGTGGCTACACCTTC
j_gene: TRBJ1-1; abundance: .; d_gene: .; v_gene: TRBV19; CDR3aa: CASRPHPKKTGWDTEAFF; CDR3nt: TGTGCCAGTCGACCACACCCCAAAAAGACAGGCTGGGACACTGAAGCTTTCTTT
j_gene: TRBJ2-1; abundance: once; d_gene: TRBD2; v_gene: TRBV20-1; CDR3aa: CSASRASGRGEQFF; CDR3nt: TGCAGTGCTAGTCGCGCTAGCGGGAGGGGCGAGCAGTTCTTC
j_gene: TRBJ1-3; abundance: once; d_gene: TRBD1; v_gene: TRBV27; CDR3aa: CASRKGALSGNTIYF; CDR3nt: TGTGCCAGCAGAAAGGGGGCTCTCTCTGGAAACACCATATATTTT
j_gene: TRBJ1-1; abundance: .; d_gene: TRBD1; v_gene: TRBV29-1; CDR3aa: CSVDRTGVGTEAFF; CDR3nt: TGCAGCGTTGACCGGACAGGGGTCGGGACTGAAGCTTTCTTT
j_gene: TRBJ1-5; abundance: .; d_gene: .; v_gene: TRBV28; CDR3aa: CASSLSGNQPQHF; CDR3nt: TGTGCCAGCAGTTTATCGGGCAATCAGCCCCAGCATTTT
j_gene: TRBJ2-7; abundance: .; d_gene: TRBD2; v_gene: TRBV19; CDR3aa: CASSLEAGGPYEQYF; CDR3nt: TGTGCCAGTAGCTTAGAAGCGGGAGGTCCCTACGAGCAGTACTTC
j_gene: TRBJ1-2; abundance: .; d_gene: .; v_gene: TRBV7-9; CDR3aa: CASSLGTEPNYGYTF; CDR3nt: TGTGCCAGCAGCTTAGGAACGGAGCCAAACTATGGCTACACCTTC
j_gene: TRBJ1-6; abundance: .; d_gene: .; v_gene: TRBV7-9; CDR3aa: CASSPRLGSGSPLHF; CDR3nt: TGTGCCAGCAGCCCAAGACTGGGGTCGGGATCACCCCTCCACTTT
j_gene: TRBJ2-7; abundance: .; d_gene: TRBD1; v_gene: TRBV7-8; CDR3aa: CASSVTGQVSYEQYF; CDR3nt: TGTGCCAGCAGCGTAACGGGACAGGTCTCCTACGAGCAGTACTTC
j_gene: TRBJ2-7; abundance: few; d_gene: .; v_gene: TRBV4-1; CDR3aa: CASSQVTAYEQYF; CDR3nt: TGCGCCAGCAGCCAAGTTACAGCTTACGAGCAGTACTTC
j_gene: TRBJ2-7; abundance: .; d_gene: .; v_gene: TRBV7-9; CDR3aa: CASSPLATAYEQYF; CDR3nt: TGTGCCAGCAGCCCCCTGGCGACAGCCTACGAGCAGTACTTC
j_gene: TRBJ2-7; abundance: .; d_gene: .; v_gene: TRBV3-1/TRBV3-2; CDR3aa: CASSQGARTLEQYF; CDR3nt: TGTGCCAGCAGCCAAGGGGCCCGTACTCTGGAGCAGTACTTC
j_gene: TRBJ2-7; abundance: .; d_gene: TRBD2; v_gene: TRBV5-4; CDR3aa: CASGLEGYEQYF; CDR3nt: TGTGCCAGCGGACTAGAAGGTTACGAGCAGTACTTC
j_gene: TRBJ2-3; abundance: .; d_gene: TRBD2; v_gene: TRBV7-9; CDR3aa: CASSKVAGPTDTQYF; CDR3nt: TGTGCCAGCAGTAAGGTAGCGGGACCCACAGATACGCAGTATTTT
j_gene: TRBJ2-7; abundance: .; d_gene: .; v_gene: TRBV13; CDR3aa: CASSLRGWRYEQYF; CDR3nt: TGTGCCAGCAGCCTTAGGGGCTGGAGATACGAGCAGTACTTC
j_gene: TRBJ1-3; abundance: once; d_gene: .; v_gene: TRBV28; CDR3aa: CASRSTGMGGNTIYF; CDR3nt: TGTGCCAGCAGGTCCACAGGGATGGGAGGAAACACCATATATTTT
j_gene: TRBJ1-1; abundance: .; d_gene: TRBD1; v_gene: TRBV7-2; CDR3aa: CASKQGVGTEAFF; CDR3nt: TGTGCCAGTAAACAGGGGGTAGGGACTGAAGCTTTCTTT
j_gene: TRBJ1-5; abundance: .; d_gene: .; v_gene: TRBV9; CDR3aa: CASSVDAGAQPQHF; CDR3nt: TGTGCCAGCAGCGTAGATGCAGGCGCTCAGCCCCAGCATTTT
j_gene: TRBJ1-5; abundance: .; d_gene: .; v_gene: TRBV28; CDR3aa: CASSLLRQPQHF; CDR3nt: TGTGCCAGCAGTTTATTGCGTCAGCCCCAGCATTTT
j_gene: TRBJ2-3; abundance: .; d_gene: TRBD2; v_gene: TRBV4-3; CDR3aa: CASSVQGLAGGTDTQYF; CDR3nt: TGCGCCAGCAGCGTCCAAGGACTAGCGGGAGGAACAGATACGCAGTATTTT
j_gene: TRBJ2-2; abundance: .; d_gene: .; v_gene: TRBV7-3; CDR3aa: CASKSGPTSGELFF; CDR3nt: TGTGCCAGCAAAAGCGGTCCAACTTCCGGGGAGCTGTTTTTT
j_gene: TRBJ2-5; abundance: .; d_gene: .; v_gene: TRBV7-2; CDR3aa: CASSYASTVQETQYF; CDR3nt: TGTGCCAGCAGCTACGCATCGACAGTTCAAGAGACCCAGTACTTC
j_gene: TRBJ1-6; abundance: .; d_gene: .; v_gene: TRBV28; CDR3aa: CASREYNSPLHF; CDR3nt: TGTGCCAGCAGAGAGTATAATTCACCCCTCCACTTT
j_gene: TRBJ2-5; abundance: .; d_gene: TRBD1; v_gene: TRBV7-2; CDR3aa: CASSLGTGLQETQYF; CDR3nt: TGTGCCAGCAGCTTGGGGACAGGCCTCCAAGAGACCCAGTACTTC
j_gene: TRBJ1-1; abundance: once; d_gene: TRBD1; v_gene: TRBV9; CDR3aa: CASSAEDRANTEAFF; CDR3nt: TGTGCCAGCAGCGCAGAAGACAGGGCGAACACTGAAGCTTTCTTT
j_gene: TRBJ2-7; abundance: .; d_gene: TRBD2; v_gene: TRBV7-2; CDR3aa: CASRQTSGTAYEQYF; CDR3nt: TGTGCCAGCAGACAGACTAGCGGGACGGCCTACGAGCAGTACTTC
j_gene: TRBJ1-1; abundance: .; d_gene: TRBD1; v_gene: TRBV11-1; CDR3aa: CASSLVSGTGVTEAFF; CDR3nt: TGTGCCAGCAGCTTAGTATCCGGGACAGGGGTGACTGAAGCTTTCTTT
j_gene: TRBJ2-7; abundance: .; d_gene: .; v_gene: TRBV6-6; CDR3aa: CASSRGFAYEQYF; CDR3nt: TGTGCCAGCAGTCGCGGGTTCGCCTACGAGCAGTACTTC
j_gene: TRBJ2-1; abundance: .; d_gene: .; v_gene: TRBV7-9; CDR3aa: CASSVGRAVNEQFF; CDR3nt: TGTGCCAGCAGCGTGGGCAGGGCGGTTAATGAGCAGTTCTTC
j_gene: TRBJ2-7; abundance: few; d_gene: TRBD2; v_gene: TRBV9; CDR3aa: CASSVAGRDYEQYF; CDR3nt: TGTGCCAGCAGCGTAGCCGGGAGGGACTACGAGCAGTACTTC
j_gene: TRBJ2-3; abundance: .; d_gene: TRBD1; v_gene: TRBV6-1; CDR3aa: CASSEASQGAGTDTQYF; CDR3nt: TGTGCCAGCAGTGAAGCTTCTCAGGGGGCTGGGACAGATACGCAGTATTTT
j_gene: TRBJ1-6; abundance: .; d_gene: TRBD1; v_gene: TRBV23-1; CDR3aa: CASSPGTDYNSPLHF; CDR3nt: TGCGCCAGCAGTCCCGGGACAGACTATAATTCACCCCTCCACTTT
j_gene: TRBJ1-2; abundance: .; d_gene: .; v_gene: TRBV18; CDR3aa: CASSPPGATTGGYTF; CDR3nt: TGTGCCAGCTCACCTCCAGGGGCGACAACAGGTGGCTACACCTTC
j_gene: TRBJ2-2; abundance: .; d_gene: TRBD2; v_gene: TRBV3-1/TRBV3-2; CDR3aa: CASSPGSGISGELFF; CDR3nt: TGTGCCAGCAGCCCTGGTAGCGGGATTAGCGGGGAGCTGTTTTTT
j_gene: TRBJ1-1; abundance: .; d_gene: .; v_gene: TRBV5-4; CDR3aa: CASSLGMGGGSGTEAFF; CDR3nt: TGTGCCAGCAGCTTGGGGATGGGTGGGGGCTCGGGAACTGAAGCTTTCTTT
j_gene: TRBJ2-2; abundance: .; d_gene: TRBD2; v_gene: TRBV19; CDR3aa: CASIRAGGDTGELFF; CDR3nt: TGTGCCAGTATAAGGGCGGGAGGAGACACCGGGGAGCTGTTTTTT
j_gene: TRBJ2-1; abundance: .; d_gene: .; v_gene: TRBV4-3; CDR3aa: CASSQDAAGPVHEQFF; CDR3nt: TGCGCCAGCAGCCAAGATGCTGCGGGTCCCGTCCATGAGCAGTTCTTC
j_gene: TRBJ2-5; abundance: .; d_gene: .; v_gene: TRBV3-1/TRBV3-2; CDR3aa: CASSRGRVEGETQYF; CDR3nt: TGTGCCAGCAGCCGGGGCAGGGTGGAGGGCGAGACCCAGTACTTC
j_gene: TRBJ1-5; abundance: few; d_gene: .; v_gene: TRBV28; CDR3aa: CASSQDWDQPQHF; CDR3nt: TGTGCCAGCAGCCAGGACTGGGATCAGCCCCAGCATTTT
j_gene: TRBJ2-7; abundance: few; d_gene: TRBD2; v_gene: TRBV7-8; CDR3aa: CASSVREAAHEQYF; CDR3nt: TGTGCCAGCAGTGTGCGGGAGGCCGCCCACGAGCAGTACTTC
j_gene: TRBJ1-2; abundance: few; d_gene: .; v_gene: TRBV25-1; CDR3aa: CASSEGPFPTF; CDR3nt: TGTGCCAGCAGTGAGGGCCCCTTCCCGACCTTC
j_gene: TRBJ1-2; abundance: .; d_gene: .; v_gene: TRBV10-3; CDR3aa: CAISYSGTSNYGYTF; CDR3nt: TGTGCCATCAGCTATTCCGGGACTTCTAACTATGGCTACACCTTC